Listed below are T cell receptor beta chains from one sample, sequenced in a study of blood T cell repertoires in COVID-19. Clones were read by immunoSEQ multiplex PCR, and TCRdb kept only the in-frame ones, dropping some. The profile shows about 440,000 clones, roughly 88% of them singletons. The sequencing sample was made of peripheral blood. The receptors originated from a woman aged 45-60 years with COVID-19, enrolled during active disease. Both conserved end residues are part of each CDR3. D genes are given only for firm matches. A clone size is listed for some rows: how often the clone was seen (once, few, many), or a class if it is expanded.

v_gene: TRBV4-1
j_gene: TRBJ2-1
abundance: .
d_gene: .
len: 14
CDR3aa: CASSHGQGIDEQFF
CDR3nt: TGCGCCAGCAGCCATGGGCAGGGGATCGATGAGCAGTTCTTC

v_gene: TRBV2
j_gene: TRBJ1-1
abundance: .
d_gene: .
len: 13
CDR3aa: CASSVRTNTEAFF
CDR3nt: TGTGCCAGCAGTGTCAGAACGAACACTGAAGCTTTCTTT

v_gene: TRBV9
j_gene: TRBJ1-1
abundance: .
d_gene: .
len: 13
CDR3aa: CASSVGSGTEAFF
CDR3nt: TGTGCCAGCAGCGTAGGGTCGGGGACTGAAGCTTTCTTT

v_gene: TRBV21-1
j_gene: TRBJ2-7
abundance: .
d_gene: .
len: 14
CDR3aa: CASSKGSSYYEQYF
CDR3nt: TGTGCCAGCAGCAAAGGGAGCTCCTACTACGAGCAGTACTTC

v_gene: TRBV6-5
j_gene: TRBJ1-1
abundance: .
d_gene: .
len: 16
CDR3aa: CASSYFGGEGNTEAFF
CDR3nt: TGTGCCAGCAGTTACTTCGGGGGAGAGGGGAACACTGAAGCTTTCTTT

v_gene: TRBV5-1
j_gene: TRBJ2-7
abundance: few
d_gene: TRBD1
len: 14
CDR3aa: CASHLTGGSDEQYF
CDR3nt: TGCGCCAGTCACCTGACAGGGGGCTCGGACGAGCAGTACTTC

v_gene: TRBV6-6
j_gene: TRBJ1-2
abundance: .
d_gene: .
len: 11
CDR3aa: CASTRQGGYTF
CDR3nt: TGTGCCAGCACTCGTCAGGGTGGCTACACCTTC

v_gene: TRBV7-9
j_gene: TRBJ2-5
abundance: .
d_gene: TRBD1
len: 17
CDR3aa: CASSLPGTGMMGETQYF
CDR3nt: TGTGCCAGCAGTCTCCCCGGGACAGGGATGATGGGAGAGACCCAGTACTTC

v_gene: TRBV6-5
j_gene: TRBJ2-2
abundance: few
d_gene: .
len: 12
CDR3aa: CASRRGFGELFF
CDR3nt: TGTGCCAGCAGACGGGGGTTCGGGGAGCTGTTTTTT

v_gene: TRBV3-1/TRBV3-2
j_gene: TRBJ1-2
abundance: .
d_gene: .
len: 15
CDR3aa: CASSQEQGRNYGYTF
CDR3nt: TGTGCCAGCAGCCAAGAGCAGGGCCGAAACTATGGCTACACCTTC

v_gene: TRBV20-1
j_gene: TRBJ2-3
abundance: .
d_gene: .
len: 11
CDR3aa: CSARGGDTQYF
CDR3nt: TGCAGTGCCCGAGGGGGAGATACGCAGTATTTT

v_gene: TRBV6-1
j_gene: TRBJ2-2
abundance: few
d_gene: .
len: 16
CDR3aa: CASSELGSANTGELFF
CDR3nt: TGTGCCAGCAGTGAACTCGGGAGCGCGAACACCGGGGAGCTGTTTTTT

v_gene: TRBV6-5
j_gene: TRBJ2-7
abundance: once
d_gene: TRBD1
len: 15
CDR3aa: CASSSDQGANYEQYF
CDR3nt: TGTGCCAGCAGTTCCGACCAGGGGGCTAACTACGAGCAGTACTTC

v_gene: TRBV30
j_gene: TRBJ1-4
abundance: .
d_gene: TRBD1
len: 13
CDR3aa: CASTEQGDEKLFF
CDR3nt: TGTGCCTCAACGGAACAGGGGGATGAAAAACTGTTTTTT

v_gene: TRBV13
j_gene: TRBJ1-1
abundance: once
d_gene: TRBD1
len: 15
CDR3aa: CASSHPGQGNTEAFF
CDR3nt: TGTGCCAGCAGCCACCCAGGACAGGGGAACACTGAAGCTTTCTTT

v_gene: TRBV29-1
j_gene: TRBJ1-2
abundance: .
d_gene: .
len: 15
CDR3aa: CSVEGRTQVNYGYTF
CDR3nt: TGCAGCGTTGAAGGCCGAACACAGGTTAACTATGGCTACACCTTC

v_gene: TRBV11-2
j_gene: TRBJ2-7
abundance: .
d_gene: TRBD2
len: 13
CDR3aa: CASSSPQLAVQYF
CDR3nt: TGTGCCAGCAGCTCCCCCCAACTAGCGGTCCAGTACTTC

v_gene: TRBV2
j_gene: TRBJ2-5
abundance: .
d_gene: .
len: 13
CDR3aa: CASSEAGAGTQYF
CDR3nt: TGTGCCAGCAGTGAAGCGGGGGCCGGGACCCAGTACTTC

v_gene: TRBV4-1
j_gene: TRBJ2-1
abundance: once
d_gene: .
len: 18
CDR3aa: CASSEGYRTEGLYNEQFF
CDR3nt: TGCGCCAGCAGCGAAGGTTACCGGACAGAGGGTCTCTACAATGAGCAGTTCTTC

v_gene: TRBV4-2
j_gene: TRBJ1-3
abundance: once
d_gene: .
len: 17
CDR3aa: CASSHPTDSHFGNTIYF
CDR3nt: TGTGCCAGCAGCCACCCGACAGATTCCCATTTTGGAAACACCATATATTTT

v_gene: TRBV2
j_gene: TRBJ1-5
abundance: .
d_gene: .
len: 14
CDR3aa: CASSDWVGDQPQHF
CDR3nt: TGTGCCAGCAGTGACTGGGTCGGGGATCAGCCCCAGCATTTT

v_gene: TRBV28
j_gene: TRBJ1-1
abundance: .
d_gene: TRBD1
len: 15
CDR3aa: CASSTPGQGVPEAFF
CDR3nt: TGTGCCAGCAGTACCCCGGGACAGGGAGTCCCTGAAGCTTTCTTT

v_gene: TRBV3-1/TRBV3-2
j_gene: TRBJ1-2
abundance: .
d_gene: .
len: 16
CDR3aa: CASSQGLTATNYGYTF
CDR3nt: TGTGCCAGCAGCCAAGGTTTGACAGCTACTAACTATGGCTACACCTTC

v_gene: TRBV4-1
j_gene: TRBJ2-1
abundance: .
d_gene: .
len: 17
CDR3aa: CASSQDWRRSQYNEQFF
CDR3nt: TGCGCCAGCAGCCAAGATTGGAGGCGCAGCCAGTACAATGAGCAGTTCTTC

v_gene: TRBV12-3/TRBV12-4
j_gene: TRBJ2-3
abundance: .
d_gene: TRBD1
len: 13
CDR3aa: CASSRDRGDTQYF
CDR3nt: TGTGCCAGCAGCCGGGACAGAGGGGATACGCAGTATTTT

v_gene: TRBV20-1
j_gene: TRBJ1-1
abundance: .
d_gene: .
len: 14
CDR3aa: CSASPLGGYTEAFF
CDR3nt: TGCAGTGCTAGTCCCTTAGGGGGTTACACTGAAGCTTTCTTT

v_gene: TRBV30
j_gene: TRBJ2-2
abundance: .
d_gene: TRBD2
len: 17
CDR3aa: CAWSGLAGAANTGELFF
CDR3nt: TGTGCCTGGAGCGGACTAGCGGGGGCAGCGAACACCGGGGAGCTGTTTTTT

v_gene: TRBV6-5
j_gene: TRBJ1-6
abundance: .
d_gene: .
len: 14
CDR3aa: CASRSGTQPSPLHF
CDR3nt: TGTGCCAGCAGATCCGGGACACAGCCTTCACCCCTCCACTTT

v_gene: TRBV4-1
j_gene: TRBJ1-5
abundance: .
d_gene: TRBD1
len: 17
CDR3aa: CASSPSGTGGSNQPQHF
CDR3nt: TGCGCCAGCAGCCCTTCGGGGACAGGGGGAAGCAATCAGCCCCAGCATTTT

v_gene: TRBV6-6
j_gene: TRBJ1-6
abundance: .
d_gene: TRBD1
len: 14
CDR3aa: CASQPGTRGEALHF
CDR3nt: TGTGCCAGCCAACCAGGGACCAGGGGGGAGGCCCTCCACTTT

v_gene: TRBV5-4
j_gene: TRBJ1-1
abundance: .
d_gene: .
len: 12
CDR3aa: CASSLGRVEAFF
CDR3nt: TGTGCCAGCAGCCTGGGACGGGTTGAAGCTTTCTTT

v_gene: TRBV2
j_gene: TRBJ2-6
abundance: .
d_gene: TRBD2
len: 20
CDR3aa: CASSEALGLAGPSGANVLTF
CDR3nt: TGTGCCAGCAGTGAAGCGCTTGGGCTAGCGGGCCCCTCTGGGGCCAACGTCCTGACTTTC

v_gene: TRBV30
j_gene: TRBJ2-3
abundance: .
d_gene: .
len: 12
CDR3aa: CAWSVLSDTQYF
CDR3nt: TGTGCCTGGAGTGTTCTGTCCGATACGCAGTATTTT

v_gene: TRBV6-5
j_gene: TRBJ1-6
abundance: .
d_gene: .
len: 16
CDR3aa: CASSYSRTRAHSPLHF
CDR3nt: TGTGCCAGCAGTTACTCGAGGACAAGGGCCCATTCACCCCTCCACTTT

v_gene: TRBV6-5
j_gene: TRBJ1-2
abundance: once
d_gene: .
len: 15
CDR3aa: CASSPRQRTNYGYTF
CDR3nt: TGTGCCAGCAGTCCCAGACAGCGAACTAACTATGGCTACACCTTC

v_gene: TRBV28
j_gene: TRBJ1-2
abundance: .
d_gene: .
len: 12
CDR3aa: CASSLHPGGYTF
CDR3nt: TGTGCCAGCAGTTTACATCCAGGGGGCTACACCTTC

v_gene: TRBV24-1
j_gene: TRBJ1-2
abundance: .
d_gene: TRBD1
len: 16
CDR3aa: CATSDSTRGIRGGYTF
CDR3nt: TGTGCCACCAGTGATTCTACCAGGGGGATTCGCGGTGGCTACACCTTC

v_gene: TRBV5-1
j_gene: TRBJ2-7
abundance: .
d_gene: TRBD1
len: 15
CDR3aa: CASSLRARQGNEQYF
CDR3nt: TGCGCCAGCAGCTTGCGAGCTAGACAGGGCAACGAGCAGTACTTC

v_gene: TRBV5-1
j_gene: TRBJ2-3
abundance: .
d_gene: TRBD2
len: 16
CDR3aa: CASSSGRLAGTDTQYF
CDR3nt: TGCGCCAGCAGCTCCGGCCGATTAGCGGGGACAGATACGCAGTATTTT

v_gene: TRBV6-6
j_gene: TRBJ1-6
abundance: .
d_gene: TRBD1
len: 16
CDR3aa: CASSYSITGGHSPLHF
CDR3nt: TGTGCCAGCAGTTACTCTATAACAGGGGGTCATTCACCCCTCCACTTT

v_gene: TRBV5-4
j_gene: TRBJ1-4
abundance: .
d_gene: TRBD1
len: 16
CDR3aa: CASSRGADRDSEKLFF
CDR3nt: TGTGCCAGCAGCCGTGGGGCGGACAGGGATAGCGAAAAACTGTTTTTT

v_gene: TRBV19
j_gene: TRBJ1-1
abundance: .
d_gene: .
len: 15
CDR3aa: CASREIRGRSTEAFF
CDR3nt: TGTGCCAGTAGGGAAATCAGGGGCAGGAGCACTGAAGCTTTCTTT

v_gene: TRBV6-1
j_gene: TRBJ1-5
abundance: .
d_gene: .
len: 16
CDR3aa: CASSEQELYSNQPQHF
CDR3nt: TGTGCCAGCAGCGAACAGGAACTTTATAGCAATCAGCCCCAGCATTTT

v_gene: TRBV5-1
j_gene: TRBJ2-2
abundance: few
d_gene: TRBD1
len: 15
CDR3aa: CASSTRQGAGWELFF
CDR3nt: TGCGCCAGCAGCACACGACAGGGCGCAGGCTGGGAGCTGTTTTTT

v_gene: TRBV13
j_gene: TRBJ2-3
abundance: .
d_gene: TRBD2
len: 15
CDR3aa: CASSSRLAGGDTQYF
CDR3nt: TGTGCCAGCAGCTCCCGACTAGCGGGGGGAGATACGCAGTATTTT

v_gene: TRBV19
j_gene: TRBJ1-1
abundance: few
d_gene: .
len: 14
CDR3aa: CASREGRKNTEAFF
CDR3nt: TGTGCCAGTAGGGAGGGGCGCAAGAACACTGAAGCTTTCTTT

v_gene: TRBV6-6
j_gene: TRBJ1-2
abundance: .
d_gene: .
len: 16
CDR3aa: CASSRKQGFTNYGYTF
CDR3nt: TGTGCCAGCAGTCGCAAACAGGGCTTTACTAACTATGGCTACACCTTC